These 5 T cell receptor beta chains were sequenced from one sample in a study of blood T cell repertoires in COVID-19. Here immunoSEQ multiplex PCR was the method, and the copy in TCRdb shows in-frame clones only, minus some. The data show 300,000 to 400,000 clones, with almost 85% seen just once and roughly 7% held by the top ten. Sequences were obtained from peripheral blood. Receptors were obtained from a human donor in a cohort sampled during active COVID-19.

This chain's CDR3 is CASSLTGGNEQFF. In DNA, the CDR3 is TGTGCCAGCAGCTTAACAGGGGGCAATGAGCAGTTCTTC. V gene TRBV5-8 combines with J gene TRBJ2-1, with 8 bases that match TRBD1. Germline values: CDR1 SGHTS, CDR2 YDEGEE. V shed 2 bases, J shed 6 bases, and the junction held 1 base outside the gene matches. This CDR3 comprises 13 residues.

V is TRBV24-1 and J is TRBJ2-3; 10 bases are a match to TRBD2. Germline V lookup: CDR1 KGHDR, CDR2 SFDVKD. The CDR3 is 14 residues long. J gave up 2 bases and V 7 bases, and 2 bases lay outside the gene matches. CDR3 sequence (DNA): TGTGCCACCAGCAGCGGGGGGGTCACAGATACGCAGTATTTT. Translation gives CATSSGGVTDTQYF.

In DNA form, the CDR3 reads TGTGCCAGCAGTGAAAGCGGCAGTGGTGCGCAGTACTTC. This codes for CASSESGSGAQYF. The chain is built from TRBV2 and TRBJ2-7; possibly TRBD2 for D (5 bases). The CDR3 runs 13 residues. The germline V gene encodes CDR1 SNHLY and CDR2 FYNNEI. Trimming stripped 2 bases from V and 9 bases from J, with 14 bases between.

V is TRBV27 and J is TRBJ1-5; D is uncertain. Trimming pared 6 bases from V and 4 bases from J, leaving 10 bases between. CDR3 size: 13 residues. Looked up from germline, CDR1 is MNHEY and CDR2 is SMNVEV (reference sequence). The CDR3 DNA follows: TGTGCCAGCAGCATCGCACAGAATCAGCCCCAGCATTTT. It codes for CASSIAQNQPQHF.

The chain links TRBV10-3 to TRBJ2-7; D is ambiguous. The V end lost 2 bases, the J end lost 6 bases, and 5 bases lay between the germline ends. Germline V gives CDR1 ENHRY, CDR2 SYGVKD. This CDR3 spans 11 amino acids. The CDR3 bases are TGTGCCATCAGTGAGCGAGGCGAGCAGTACTTC. Amino acid sequence: CAISERGEQYF.